These T cell receptor beta chains were read from a single sample in a study of identifying expanded T cells in peripheral blood. Sequenced by immunoSEQ multiplex PCR; TCRdb stores in-frame clones only, minus some. Among 110,000 or so clones, roughly nine tenths were seen once, and the ten largest hold 7.5% to 10%. Input material: blood. The receptors were sampled from a person aged 18 to 75 in good health. The CDR3 runs from the conserved cysteine through the conserved F or W. The D gene is left open where the match is weak. Clone size, where shown, is once, few, many, or a class for clones that have expanded.

v_gene	abundance	j_gene	len	d_gene	CDR3aa	CDR3nt
TRBV27	many	TRBJ1-5	17	NA	CASSQFQANLGNQPQHF	TGTGCCAGCAGTCAATTTCAAGCGAATTTGGGCAATCAGCCCCAGCATTTT
TRBV4-3	NA	TRBJ2-3	14	NA	CASSQEGSTDTQYF	TGCGCCAGCAGCCAAGAGGGTAGCACAGATACGCAGTATTTT
TRBV29-1	NA	TRBJ2-3	12	NA	CSVERGADTQYF	TGCAGCGTTGAGAGAGGGGCAGATACGCAGTATTTT
TRBV4-3	NA	TRBJ1-1	18	NA	CASSQDRDPVTQNTEAFF	TGCGCCAGCAGCCAAGACCGGGACCCCGTAACCCAGAACACTGAAGCTTTCTTT
TRBV14	NA	TRBJ1-1	14	TRBD1	CASSPRTGNTEAFF	TGTGCCAGCAGCCCGAGGACAGGCAACACTGAAGCTTTCTTT
TRBV4-3	NA	TRBJ1-2	14	NA	CASSPDGVNYGYTF	TGCGCCAGCAGCCCCGACGGGGTTAACTATGGCTACACCTTC
TRBV2	NA	TRBJ2-2	14	NA	CASSVGRGTGELFF	TGTGCCAGCAGTGTCGGCAGGGGCACCGGGGAGCTGTTTTTT
TRBV4-3	NA	TRBJ1-2	16	NA	CASSQDPEGGTYGYTF	TGCGCCAGCAGCCAAGATCCTGAGGGGGGAACCTATGGCTACACCTTC
TRBV20-1	NA	TRBJ1-1	10	NA	CSARKPEAFF	TGCAGTGCTAGGAAACCTGAAGCTTTCTTT
TRBV5-6	NA	TRBJ1-5	17	NA	CASTLRGDGGFNQPQHF	TGTGCCAGCACCCTTAGAGGGGACGGGGGTTTCAATCAGCCCCAGCATTTT
TRBV6-6	NA	TRBJ1-1	15	TRBD1	CASKGPGTGGTEAFF	TGTGCCAGCAAAGGACCTGGGACAGGAGGCACTGAAGCTTTCTTT
TRBV7-3	NA	TRBJ1-4	15	NA	CASSLGRGANEKLFF	TGTGCCAGCAGCTTAGGCCGGGGAGCTAATGAAAAACTGTTTTTT
TRBV4-1	NA	TRBJ2-1	17	TRBD1	CASSQELAATGGVEQFF	TGCGCCAGCAGCCAAGAATTGGCCGCGACAGGGGGCGTGGAGCAGTTCTTC
TRBV7-9	NA	TRBJ2-7	15	TRBD1	CASSLSGTGSHEQYF	TGTGCCAGCAGCTTAAGCGGGACAGGGTCCCACGAGCAGTACTTC
TRBV10-3	NA	TRBJ2-1	17	TRBD2	CAISGRTGTSGSNEQFF	TGTGCCATCAGTGGGCGAACCGGGACTAGCGGGTCTAATGAGCAGTTCTTC
TRBV5-6	NA	TRBJ2-2	15	NA	CASSSLGTSKGELFF	TGTGCCAGCAGCTCCCTAGGTACTAGTAAGGGGGAGCTGTTTTTT
TRBV6-6	NA	TRBJ2-5	14	NA	CATLASGGQETQYF	TGTGCCACCCTCGCCTCTGGAGGGCAGGAGACCCAGTACTTC
TRBV5-4	NA	TRBJ1-1	13	NA	CASSFLTNTEAFF	TGTGCCAGCAGCTTCCTGACGAACACTGAAGCTTTCTTT
TRBV6-6	NA	TRBJ1-2	13	NA	CASSYSGSYGYTF	TGTGCCAGCAGTTATAGTGGCAGCTATGGCTACACCTTC
TRBV6-6	NA	TRBJ1-5	13	TRBD1	CASSGGQGLARHF	TGTGCCAGCAGTGGGGGACAGGGCCTTGCTCGGCATTTT
TRBV29-1	NA	TRBJ2-3	13	NA	CSVDTAITDTQYF	TGCAGCGTTGATACGGCGATCACAGATACGCAGTATTTT
TRBV7-8	NA	TRBJ1-1	13	NA	CASRQTLGLWAFF	TGTGCCAGCAGGCAAACCCTGGGCCTTTGGGCTTTCTTT
TRBV2	few	TRBJ1-2	12	NA	CASEGDTYGYTF	TGTGCCAGCGAAGGGGACACCTATGGCTACACCTTC
TRBV7-9	NA	TRBJ2-3	14	NA	CASSARQGQDTQYF	TGTGCCAGCAGCGCCCGGCAGGGGCAAGATACGCAGTATTTT
TRBV2	NA	TRBJ1-1	13	NA	CASRQTLNTEAFF	TGTGCCAGCCGACAGACCTTGAACACTGAAGCTTTCTTT
TRBV6-1	NA	TRBJ2-1	14	TRBD2	CASRSGLAGDEQFF	TGTGCCTCCCGGTCGGGACTAGCGGGAGATGAGCAGTTCTTC
TRBV19	NA	TRBJ2-7	12	NA	CASSILVYEQYF	TGTGCCAGTAGTATACTGGTCTACGAGCAGTACTTC
TRBV28	NA	TRBJ2-1	15	NA	CASRAVRFSYNEQFF	TGTGCCAGCAGAGCGGTCCGTTTCTCCTACAATGAGCAGTTCTTC
TRBV7-3	NA	TRBJ2-7	12	NA	CASSQDRYEQYF	TGTGCCAGCAGCCAGGACAGATACGAGCAGTACTTC
TRBV7-9	NA	TRBJ2-1	16	TRBD1	CASSSVDRKKDNEQFF	TGTGCCAGCAGCTCAGTGGACAGGAAAAAGGACAATGAGCAGTTCTTC
TRBV28	NA	TRBJ1-4	13	NA	CASTRLGSEKLFF	TGTGCCAGCACCAGACTAGGCTCGGAAAAACTGTTTTTT
TRBV12-5	NA	TRBJ1-1	13	NA	CASGLVVDTEAFF	TGTGCTAGTGGTTTGGTGGTTGACACTGAAGCTTTCTTT
TRBV9	NA	TRBJ2-4	17	TRBD1	CASSGQTGGVAKNIQYF	TGTGCCAGCAGCGGACAGACAGGGGGGGTAGCCAAAAACATTCAGTACTTC
TRBV2	NA	TRBJ2-5	12	NA	CASIRFGETQYF	TGTGCCAGCATTCGGTTTGGGGAGACCCAGTACTTC
TRBV5-1	NA	TRBJ1-2	11	NA	CASGERYGYTF	TGCGCCAGCGGAGAGAGATATGGCTACACCTTC
TRBV10-3	few	TRBJ2-2	17	TRBD2	CAISGRLAGRDTGELFF	TGTGCCATCAGTGGGCGGCTAGCGGGAAGGGACACCGGGGAGCTGTTTTTT
TRBV28	NA	TRBJ1-1	12	NA	CASSLLNTEAFF	TGTGCCAGCAGTTTGCTGAACACTGAAGCTTTCTTT
TRBV5-1	NA	TRBJ1-5	17	TRBD1	CASSVGDPTGANQPQHF	TGCGCCAGCAGCGTAGGGGACCCGACAGGGGCCAATCAGCCCCAGCATTTT
TRBV27	NA	TRBJ2-7	16	NA	CASSQSNTGFPYEQYF	TGTGCCAGCAGTCAATCCAACACAGGGTTTCCCTACGAGCAGTACTTC